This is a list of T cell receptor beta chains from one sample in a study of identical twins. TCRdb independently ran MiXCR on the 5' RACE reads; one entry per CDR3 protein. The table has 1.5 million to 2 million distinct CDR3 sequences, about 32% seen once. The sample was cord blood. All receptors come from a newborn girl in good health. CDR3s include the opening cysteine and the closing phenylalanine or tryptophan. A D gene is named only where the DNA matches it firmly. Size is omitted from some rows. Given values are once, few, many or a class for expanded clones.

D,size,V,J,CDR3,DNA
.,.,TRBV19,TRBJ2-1,CANSPAGGAYNEQFF,TGTGCCAATAGCCCGGCTGGGGGGGCGTACAATGAGCAGTTCTTC
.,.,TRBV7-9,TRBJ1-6,CASRHEYNSPLHF,TGTGCCAGCAGGCACGAGTATAATTCACCCCTCCACTTT
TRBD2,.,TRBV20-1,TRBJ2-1,CSARGPSWTSGYEQFF,TGCAGTGCTAGAGGGCCCTCATGGACTAGCGGCTACGAGCAGTTCTTC
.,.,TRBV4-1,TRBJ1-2,CASGQDLRSNYGYTF,TGCGCCAGCGGCCAAGATCTGAGGAGTAACTATGGCTACACCTTC
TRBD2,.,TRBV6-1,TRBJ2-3,CASRTPRGGEIDTQYF,TGTGCCAGCAGGACCCCCCGGGGGGGGGAGATAGATACGCAGTATTTT
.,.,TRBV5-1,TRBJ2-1,CASSLVPRDYNEQFF,TGCGCCAGCAGCTTGGTTCCCCGGGACTACAATGAGCAGTTCTTC
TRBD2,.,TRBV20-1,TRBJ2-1,CSARDGTSGRREQFF,TGCAGTGCTAGAGATGGGACTAGCGGGAGAAGAGAGCAGTTCTTC
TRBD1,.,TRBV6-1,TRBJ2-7,CASSRRPRDRGFSNYEQYF,TGTGCCAGCAGTAGAAGGCCGAGGGACAGGGGGTTTTCAAACTACGAGCAGTACTTC
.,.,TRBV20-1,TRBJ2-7,CSAQSRATYEQYF,TGCAGTGCCCAGTCCAGGGCGACCTACGAGCAGTACTTC
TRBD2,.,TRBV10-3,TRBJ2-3,CATGGVSGDTQYF,TGTGCCACCGGGGGGGTTTCTGGAGATACGCAGTATTTT
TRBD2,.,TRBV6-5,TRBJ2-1,CASRQISGRKETQFF,TGTGCCAGCAGGCAAATTAGCGGGAGGAAAGAGACCCAGTTCTTC
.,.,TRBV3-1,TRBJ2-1,CASSQAGNYNEQFF,TGTGCCAGCAGCCAGGCAGGAAACTACAATGAGCAGTTCTTC
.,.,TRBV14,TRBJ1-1,CASSQEPRGGKAFF,TGTGCCAGCAGCCAAGAGCCGAGGGGGGGTAAAGCTTTCTTT
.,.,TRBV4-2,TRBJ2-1,CASSPATRRNEQFF,TGTGCCAGCAGCCCAGCGACGCGGAGGAATGAGCAGTTCTTC
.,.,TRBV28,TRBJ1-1,CASTSPLGNTEAFF,TGTGCCAGCACCTCCCCCTTAGGGAACACTGAAGCTTTCTTT
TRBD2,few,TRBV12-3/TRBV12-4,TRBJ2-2,CASRLSGRSDTGELFF,TGTGCCAGCAGGCTTAGCGGGAGAAGCGACACCGGGGAGCTGTTTTTT
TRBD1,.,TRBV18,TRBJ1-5,CASSPRSFGQGEVSPQHF,TGTGCCAGCTCACCACGGTCCTTTGGACAGGGGGAGGTTTCGCCCCAGCATTTT
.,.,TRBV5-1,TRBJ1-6,CASSTTDSSYNSPLHF,TGCGCCAGCAGCACGACGGACAGCTCCTATAATTCACCCCTCCACTTT
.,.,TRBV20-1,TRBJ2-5,CSARDFTGKETQYF,TGCAGTGCTAGAGATTTCACAGGAAAAGAGACCCAGTACTTC
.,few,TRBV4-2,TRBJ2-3,CASSQGASDPDTQYF,TGTGCCAGCAGCCAAGGGGCTAGCGACCCAGATACGCAGTATTTT
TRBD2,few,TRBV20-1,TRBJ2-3,CSARSSGRTPDTQYF,TGCAGTGCTAGGTCCAGCGGGAGGACCCCAGATACGCAGTATTTT
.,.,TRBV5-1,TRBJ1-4,CASSQDPATNEKLFF,TGCGCCAGCAGCCAAGACCCTGCAACTAATGAAAAACTGTTTTTT